The present T cell receptor beta chain was sequenced within a study of blood T cell repertoires in COVID-19. Germline V lookup: CDR1 KGHSH, CDR2 LQKENI. J gave up 3 bases and V 3 bases, and 5 bases lay outside the gene matches. The CDR3 consists of 15 residues. Libraries were prepared by immunoSEQ multiplex PCR; TCRdb keeps only in-frame clonotypes and omits some of them. The sample includes tens of thousands of clones, roughly four fifths of them seen just once. The TCR sequence derives from a human donor in a cohort sampled during active COVID-19. The chain links TRBV18 to TRBJ2-4, with TRBD2 matching 7 bases. The specimen sequenced was peripheral blood. The DNA of the CDR3 is TGTGCCAGCTCACCGGTTTGGGAGGGCAAAAACATTCAGTACTTC. It encodes CASSPVWEGKNIQYF.